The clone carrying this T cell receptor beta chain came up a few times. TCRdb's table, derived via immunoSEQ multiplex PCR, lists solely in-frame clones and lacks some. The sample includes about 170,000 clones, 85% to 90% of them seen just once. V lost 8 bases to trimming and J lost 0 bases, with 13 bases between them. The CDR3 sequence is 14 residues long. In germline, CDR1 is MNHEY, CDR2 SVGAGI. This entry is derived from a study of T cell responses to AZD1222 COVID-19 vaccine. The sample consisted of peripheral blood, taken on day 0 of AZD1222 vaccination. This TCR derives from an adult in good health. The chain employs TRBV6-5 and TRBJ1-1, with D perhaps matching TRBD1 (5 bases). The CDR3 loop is CASVLGGLNTEAFF. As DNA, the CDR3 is TGTGCCAGCGTTCTGGGGGGGTTGAACACTGAAGCTTTCTTT.